These 3 T cell receptor beta chains were sequenced from one sample in a study of OX40 agonist ivuxolimab in advanced cancers. Profiled with immunoSEQ multiplex PCR; TCRdb holds only in-frame clones, not every one. The sample lists roughly 26,000 clones, roughly 90% occurring once. The source was CD4+ or CD8+ T cells sorted from blood, collected in a trial of the OX40 agonist ivuxolimab. Receptors were obtained from an adult with an advanced solid tumor such as melanoma, head and neck, liver or kidney cancer.

This clone was detected only once. The chain couples TRBV10-3 to TRBJ2-5, with unresolved D. The germline V gene has CDR1 ENHRY and CDR2 SYGVKD. Trimming cost V 0 bases and J 5 bases, with 19 bases left between them. The CDR3 runs to 17 residues. The CDR3 DNA sequence: TGTGCCATCAGTGAGTCCTATGCGGCCCCCGAGAGGGAGACCCAGTACTTC. Its protein is CAISESYAAPERETQYF.

The chain employs TRBV27 and TRBJ2-7; 10 nucleotides align to TRBD2. Germline trimming cut 2 bases from V and 2 bases from J; bases unmatched to any gene: 3. Looked up from germline, CDR1 is MNHEY and CDR2 is SMNVEV (reference sequence). This CDR3 contains 15 residues. CDR3 protein: CASSLGLAETYEQYF. CDR3 nucleotides: TGTGCCAGCAGTTTAGGACTAGCGGAGACCTACGAGCAGTACTTC.

This clone was found once. The V call is TRBV5-6, the J call TRBJ1-6; D gene unclear. Germline-derived CDR1 and CDR2 are SGHDT and YYEEEE. The CDR3 has 15 residues. V lost 5 bases to trimming and J lost 0 bases, with 9 bases between them. Here the CDR3 DNA reads TGTGCCAGCAGGGTAGGGAGCTCCTATAATTCACCCCTCCACTTT. Protein: CASRVGSSYNSPLHF.